The clone carrying this T cell receptor (beta chain) was seen just once. V was clipped by 10 bases and J by 0 bases, with 13 bases between them. Germline CDR1 is SGHTA and CDR2 is FQGTGA. The CDR3 sequence is 13 residues long. This specimen belongs to a study of blood T cell repertoires in COVID-19. Libraries were prepared by immunoSEQ multiplex PCR; TCRdb keeps only in-frame clonotypes and omits some of them. The repertoire holds almost 200,000 clones, with roughly nine tenths as singletons. The rearrangement joins TRBV7-3 to TRBJ2-7, with a weak D call TRBD1 (6 bases). The specimen was PBMCs or T cells enriched from blood (not recorded which). This clonotype was obtained from a woman aged 18-35 years who had recovered from COVID-19. This chain's CDR3 is CATLQGPSYEQYF. The CDR3 region has the DNA TGTGCCACCCTACAGGGACCCTCCTACGAGCAGTACTTC.